These 23 T cell receptor beta chains share one sample of origin, sequenced in a study of blood T cell repertoires in COVID-19. Some clones are missing from TCRdb's copy, which holds only in-frame ones; the method was immunoSEQ multiplex PCR. In the table there are some 260,000 clones, 87% of which are singletons. Sequencing was carried out using peripheral blood. Source of these receptors: a man in his late teens or twenties with active or convalescent COVID-19.

V is TRBV4-1 and J is TRBJ1-4; D ambiguous. Germline CDR1 reads MGHRA; CDR2 reads YSYEKL. The CDR3 is 15 residues long. Deletions cut 0 bases from V and 1 base from J, with 6 bases between. This CDR3 is CASSQDRGTNEKLFF. Written as DNA, the CDR3 is TGCGCCAGCAGCCAAGATCGCGGAACTAATGAAAAACTGTTTTTT.

The V gene is TRBV5-6, the J gene TRBJ2-5, with 10 bases fitting TRBD2. CDR3 length: 13 amino acids. Germline loops: CDR1 SGHDT, CDR2 YYEEEE. Unmatched junction bases numbered 2, after V lost 4 bases and J lost 5 bases. In nucleotides, the CDR3 is TGTGCCAGCAGCATAGCGGGAGGTGAGACCCAGTACTTC. Protein: CASSIAGGETQYF.

Here the CDR3 reads CASSTLAGGPNEQFF. The DNA of the CDR3 is TGTGCCAGCAGTACACTAGCGGGGGGGCCCAATGAGCAGTTCTTC. This rearrangement joins TRBV6-6 to TRBJ2-1; 13 positions agree with TRBD2. Germline values: CDR1 MNHNY, CDR2 SVGAGI (reference sequence). This CDR3 comprises 15 residues. Unmatched junction bases numbered 4, after V lost 5 bases and J lost 6 bases.

This chain links TRBV7-9 with TRBJ2-7; D is possibly TRBD2 (6 bases). The CDR3 is 14 amino acids. V lost 2 bases and J lost 2, with 10 bases in between. Germline CDR1 and CDR2: SEHNR and FQNEAQ (reference sequence). This CDR3 is CASSLSGQTYEQYF. The CDR3 nucleotides are TGTGCCAGCAGCTTAAGCGGGCAAACCTACGAGCAGTACTTC. The entire variable domain, with the rest obtained from reference TRBV7-9 and TRBJ2-7, is as follows: DTGVSQNPRHKITKRGQNVTFRCDPISEHNRLYWYRQTLGQGPEFLTYFQNEAQLEKSRLLSDRFSAERPKGSFSTLEIQRTEQGDSAMYLCASSLSGQTYEQYFGPGTRLTVT.

The rearrangement uses TRBV6-2 or TRBV6-3 and TRBJ1-1; possible D gene TRBD1, 5 bases. There are 14 residues in the CDR3. Germline V gene lookup returns CDR1 MNHEY and CDR2 SVGEGT. V was cut by 2 bases and J by 4 bases, with 11 bases left in between. CDR3 residues: CASSYARGGTEAFF. The CDR3 coding sequence is TGTGCCAGCAGTTACGCCCGGGGGGGCACTGAAGCTTTCTTT.

The chain is built from TRBV7-6 and TRBJ2-2, with D possibly matching TRBD1 (5 bases). This CDR3 has 12 residues. CDR1 SGHVS and CDR2 FNYEAQ come from the germline V gene. Between the trimmed V and J ends, which lost 5 bases and 9 bases, there was a span of 10 bases. CDR3 in amino acids: CASSQLDRELFF. The CDR3 nucleotides read TGTGCCAGCAGCCAACTGGACAGGGAGCTGTTTTTT. Looking up the rest from reference TRBV7-6 and TRBJ2-2 gives the full variable domain: GAGVSQSPRYKVTKRGQDVALRCDPISGHVSLYWYRQALGQGPEFLTYFNYEAQQDKSGLPNDRFSAERPEGSISTLTIQRTEQRDSAMYRCASSQLDRELFFGEGSRLTVL.

V gene TRBV7-2 combines with J gene TRBJ2-7; D unresolved. Deletions cut 4 bases from V and 3 bases from J, with 7 bases between. This CDR3 comprises 12 residues. Germline CDR1 SGHTA, CDR2 FQGNSA. In nucleotides, the CDR3 is TGTGCCAGCAGCTCCTCAGGCTACGAGCAGTACTTC. Its protein product is CASSSSGYEQYF. The whole variable domain, filled in from reference TRBV7-2 and TRBJ2-7, reads GAGVSQSPSNKVTEKGKDVELRCDPISGHTALYWYRQSLGQGLEFLIYFQGNSAPDKSGLPSDRFSAERTGGSVSTLTIQRTQQEDSAVYLCASSSSGYEQYFGPGTRLTVT.

In this sample, this clone turned up once. This chain links TRBV9 with TRBJ2-7; 7 bases are shared with TRBD1. V lost 1 base, J lost 5 bases, and 9 bases stayed unmatched. The CDR3 length is 15 residues. Germline CDR1 SGDLS, CDR2 YYNGEE. The CDR3 bases are TGTGCCAGCAGCGTACTTGAGACAGGGTCCCACGAGCAGTACTTC. This gives the protein CASSVLETGSHEQYF.

The genes are TRBV15 and TRBJ1-1; D is uncertain. Germline CDR1 is LNHNV and CDR2 is YYDKDF (reference sequence). The CDR3 is made up of 16 amino acids. V was cut by 1 base and J by 0 bases, with 12 bases left in between. The DNA of the CDR3 is TGTGCCACCAGCAGAGGAACCGGACTCTTGAACACTGAAGCTTTCTTT. This gives the protein CATSRGTGLLNTEAFF.

The rearrangement links TRBV3-1 (or the pseudogene TRBV3-2) to TRBJ2-1, with D unresolved. The CDR3 is 15 residues long. Trimming removed 4 bases at V and 3 bases at J, with 13 bases between. Germline loops: CDR1 LGHDT, CDR2 YNNKEL (reference sequence). The CDR3 is CASSPDLDVYNEQFF. Here the CDR3 DNA reads TGTGCCAGCAGCCCTGACCTAGACGTCTACAATGAGCAGTTCTTC.

The gene calls are TRBV3-1 (or the pseudogene TRBV3-2) and TRBJ1-1, with 7 bases identical to TRBD1. Germline V gene sequence: CDR1 LGHDT, CDR2 YNNKEL (reference sequence). V lost 5 bases and J lost 4; bases outside the gene matches: 7. CDR3 length: 14 residues. DNA of the CDR3: TGTGCCAGCAGCTCCGGGACAGCTCTCACTGAAGCTTTCTTT. It codes for CASSSGTALTEAFF.

The chain employs TRBV3-1 (or the pseudogene TRBV3-2) and TRBJ1-1, with TRBD1 as a possible D gene (5 bases). Germline values: CDR1 LGHDT, CDR2 YNNKEL (reference sequence). The CDR3 is made up of 15 amino acids. Trimming removed 4 bases from V and 4 bases from J, with 16 bases in between. For the CDR3, the DNA is TGTGCCAGCAGCCTACTCCAGGGAGGGGTCACTGAAGCTTTCTTT. Protein sequence: CASSLLQGGVTEAFF.

The chain carries TRBV3-1 (or the pseudogene TRBV3-2) and TRBJ2-7; weak D call: TRBD2 (6 bases). The CDR3 is 15 amino acids. Trimming shortened V by 9 bases and J by 0 bases, and 18 bases separated the two germline ends. Germline lookup yields CDR1 LGHDT and CDR2 YNNKEL (reference sequence). CDR3 loop: CASTKATSGSYEQYF. In DNA form, the CDR3 reads TGTGCCAGTACCAAGGCGACTAGTGGCTCCTACGAGCAGTACTTC.

This chain uses TRBV5-1 with TRBJ2-7; 10 bases match TRBD1. Germline V gene lookup returns CDR1 SGHRS and CDR2 YFSETQ. This CDR3 contains 15 residues. Losses at the gene ends were 0 bases for V and 0 bases for J; bases not matched to a gene: 0. The CDR3 reads CASSLGQGASYEQYF. The CDR3, as DNA: TGCGCCAGCAGCTTGGGACAGGGGGCCTCCTACGAGCAGTACTTC.

The rearrangement links TRBV12-3 or TRBV12-4 to TRBJ1-2; tentatively, D is TRBD1 (5 bases). V lost 2 bases and J 5 bases, leaving 9 bases between the germline ends. CDR3 size: 13 residues. In nucleotides, the CDR3 is TGTGCCAGCAGTTTATCCGGGACTTATGGCTACACCTTC. It encodes CASSLSGTYGYTF.

This clone was counted a few times. The genes are TRBV29-1 and TRBJ1-2, with D possibly matching TRBD1 (5 bases). Germline-derived CDR1 and CDR2 are SQVTM and ANQGSEA. Trimming stripped 3 bases from V and 6 bases from J, with 17 bases between. CDR3 length: 14 amino acids. CDR3 amino acids: CSVEFYPGGNGYTF. The CDR3, as DNA: TGCAGCGTTGAGTTCTACCCGGGGGGAAATGGCTACACCTTC.

The chain carries TRBV9 and TRBJ1-6; D is unresolved. Between the trimmed V and J ends, which lost 0 bases and 11 bases, there was a span of 9 bases. This CDR3 is 13 amino acids long. CDR1 and CDR2 (germline): SGDLS, YYNGEE. As DNA, the CDR3 is TGTGCCAGCAGCGTAGCTGAGGGAACACCCCTCCACTTT. It specifies CASSVAEGTPLHF. Using reference TRBV9 and TRBJ1-6 for the parts outside the CDR3, the full variable domain is DSGVTQTPKHLITATGQRVTLRCSPRSGDLSVYWYQQSLDQGLQFLIQYYNGEERAKGNILERFSAQQFPDLHSELNLSSLELGDSALYFCASSVAEGTPLHFGNGTRLTVT.

The sample holds a few counts of this clone. This rearrangement joins TRBV5-6 to TRBJ1-3, with unresolved D. There are 15 residues in the CDR3. CDR1 and CDR2 from the germline V gene are SGHDT and YYEEEE. V was cut by 2 bases and J by 0 bases, with 9 bases left in between. The CDR3 sequence is CASSFAVASGNTIYF. The CDR3 DNA follows: TGTGCCAGCAGCTTCGCGGTGGCCTCTGGAAACACCATATATTTT.

The chain couples TRBV29-1 to TRBJ2-3; no firm D call. Deletions cut 3 bases from V and 2 bases from J, with 9 bases between. CDR3 size: 13 residues. Per germline, CDR1 SQVTM and CDR2 ANQGSEA. The CDR3 nucleotides are TGCAGCGTTGACCAGTGGCTCACAGATACGCAGTATTTT. This gives the protein CSVDQWLTDTQYF.

V and J are TRBV2 and TRBJ2-7; 9 bases match TRBD1. Trimming removed 9 bases from V and 6 bases from J; junction bases left unmatched: 9. The germline V gene has CDR1 SNHLY and CDR2 FYNNEI. CDR3 length: 13 residues. In DNA form, the CDR3 reads TGTGCCAGAAGGGACAGGGTTTCTGGCGAGCAGTACTTC. Translated: CARRDRVSGEQYF.

As DNA, the CDR3 is TGCGCCAGCAGCTTGCTCTCCTCGAGCTCCTACAATGAGCAGTTCTTC. It specifies CASSLLSSSSYNEQFF. The chain employs TRBV5-1 and TRBJ2-1; no clear D. The length of the CDR3 is 16 residues. The V and J ends lost 1 base and 0 bases respectively, with 11 bases between them. Germline V gives CDR1 SGHRS, CDR2 YFSETQ.

The rearrangement joins TRBV3-1 (or the pseudogene TRBV3-2) to TRBJ2-4; possibly TRBD2 for D (5 bases). Trimming removed 2 bases at V and 3 bases at J, with 8 bases between. Germline values: CDR1 LGHDT, CDR2 YNNKEL (reference sequence). This CDR3 comprises 14 residues. CDR3 in amino acids: CASSQTRGKNIQYF. The CDR3 DNA is TGTGCCAGCAGCCAAACCCGGGGCAAAAACATTCAGTACTTC.

The gene calls are TRBV7-8 and TRBJ1-4; the D gene is possibly TRBD1 (6 bases). The CDR3 is 12 residues long. Trimming stripped 5 bases from V and 11 bases from J, with 12 bases between. Germline loops: CDR1 SGHVS, CDR2 FQNEAQ. CDR3 sequence (DNA): TGTGCCAGCAGCCCGCAGGGGCCGAAACTGTTTTTT. It is translated as CASSPQGPKLFF.